A selection of T cell receptor beta chains follows, all from one sample in a study of T cell responses to AZD1222 COVID-19 vaccine. Produced via immunoSEQ multiplex PCR; TCRdb's table is partial and in-frame only. The sample includes 90,000 to 130,000 clones, 88% of them seen just once. The starting material was peripheral blood, obtained on day 0 of AZD1222 vaccination. The receptors shown here come from an adult in good health. Both conserved end residues are part of each CDR3. A D gene is named only where the DNA matches it firmly. A row's size may be missing; if present it is once, few, many or a size class.

V gene	D gene	clone size	J gene	CDR3 DNA	CDR3 protein
TRBV2	TRBD2	NA	TRBJ2-3	TGTGCCAGCTCCGGGGGGGATACGCAGTATTTT	CASSGGDTQYF
TRBV6-5	NA	NA	TRBJ2-2	TGTGCCAGCAATACACTAGGGTGGCCCGGGGAGCTGTTTTTT	CASNTLGWPGELFF
TRBV5-1	NA	once	TRBJ1-2	TGCGCCAGCAGCTTTGCCCCACGGGAGAACTATGGCTACACCTTC	CASSFAPRENYGYTF
TRBV28	NA	NA	TRBJ1-1	TGTGCCAGCAGATTAACGGCCGCAGGACACACTGAAGCTTTCTTT	CASRLTAAGHTEAFF
TRBV5-5	NA	NA	TRBJ1-5	TGTGCCAGCAGTGCCGGGTCCTACAATCAGCCCCAGCATTTT	CASSAGSYNQPQHF
TRBV30	NA	once	TRBJ2-7	TGTGCCTGGCGGGGGGACAGATTAACCTCCTACGAGCAGTACTTC	CAWRGDRLTSYEQYF
TRBV2	TRBD1	NA	TRBJ2-7	TGTGCCAGCAGTGGTGCCAGGGGGTCCCACGAGCAGTACTTC	CASSGARGSHEQYF
TRBV20-1	TRBD2	NA	TRBJ2-3	TGCAGTGCCAGTGGGATTAGCGGGGCTCAGACAGATACGCAGTATTTT	CSASGISGAQTDTQYF
TRBV12-3/TRBV12-4	TRBD1	NA	TRBJ1-4	TGTGCCAGCAGCCCCGGGACAGGGGGAAAACTGTTTTTT	CASSPGTGGKLFF
TRBV2	NA	NA	TRBJ2-7	TGTGCCAGCACCAGACTAGAGGACGAGCAGTACTTC	CASTRLEDEQYF
TRBV15	NA	NA	TRBJ2-5	TGTGCCACCAGCAGAGATCTTCTTCAAGAGACCCAGTACTTC	CATSRDLLQETQYF
TRBV19	NA	NA	TRBJ2-2	TGTGCCAGCATGGCGGGCAGGGGAATTATGGACACCGGGGAGCTGTTTTTT	CASMAGRGIMDTGELFF
TRBV19	TRBD2	NA	TRBJ2-1	TGTGCCAGTAGAGCACTAGCGGGAAGCTACAATGAGCAGTTCTTC	CASRALAGSYNEQFF
TRBV18	TRBD1	NA	TRBJ1-6	TGTGCCAGCTCACCCGGACAGGGGGGTTCACCCCTCCACTTT	CASSPGQGGSPLHF
TRBV5-5	TRBD1	NA	TRBJ2-7	TGTGCCAGCAGCTTGTCACAGGGGTACGAGCAGTACTTC	CASSLSQGYEQYF
TRBV9	NA	NA	TRBJ1-1	TGTGCCAGCAGCGTAGAGGACACTGAAGCTTTCTTT	CASSVEDTEAFF
TRBV19	NA	NA	TRBJ1-1	TGTGCCAGTAGTATCGGTCTCGCCACTGAAGCTTTCTTT	CASSIGLATEAFF
TRBV5-6	NA	few	TRBJ2-2	TGTGCCAGCAGCTCTCTAGCACGTGCCACCGGGGAGCTGTTTTTT	CASSSLARATGELFF
TRBV5-4	TRBD2	NA	TRBJ2-7	TGTGCCAGCAGCTTGATCCTGGCTAGCGGGGCCTACGAGCAGTACTTC	CASSLILASGAYEQYF
TRBV13	NA	NA	TRBJ1-1	TGTGCCAGCAGCTTAGGCGGGGCCCGGAACACTGAAGCTTTCTTT	CASSLGGARNTEAFF
TRBV20-1	NA	NA	TRBJ1-6	TGCAGTGCTAGTGGGGGTCCGTACTATAATTCACCCCTCCACTTT	CSASGGPYYNSPLHF
TRBV18	NA	NA	TRBJ2-1	TGTGCCAGCTCACCAGTCTCGAAGACCCCTAACTTTTACAATGAGCAGTTCTTC	CASSPVSKTPNFYNEQFF
TRBV18	TRBD1	NA	TRBJ1-1	TGTGCCAGCTCACCAGGGACAGGGGCTGAAGCTTTCTTT	CASSPGTGAEAFF
TRBV9	TRBD2	NA	TRBJ2-1	TGTGCCAGCAGCTTATTACTAGCGGGGTCCTACAATGAGCAGTTCTTC	CASSLLLAGSYNEQFF
TRBV30	TRBD1	once	TRBJ1-1	TGTGCCTGGATTAAGGCGACAGGGGGGAACACTGAAGCTTTCTTT	CAWIKATGGNTEAFF
TRBV4-2	NA	NA	TRBJ2-3	TGTGCCAGCAGCCAAGAGACGGGGGCGACAGATACGCAGTATTTT	CASSQETGATDTQYF
TRBV9	NA	NA	TRBJ1-3	TGTGCCAGCAGCGTAGAAACAGCCAGACGATCTGGAAACACCATATATTTT	CASSVETARRSGNTIYF
TRBV6-5	TRBD1	NA	TRBJ2-7	TGTGCCAGCAGGCCGGGACAGGACTACGAGCAGTACTTC	CASRPGQDYEQYF
TRBV19	NA	NA	TRBJ2-7	TGTGCCAGTAGTATGGGATCCGACGAGCAGTACTTC	CASSMGSDEQYF
TRBV19	TRBD1	NA	TRBJ1-3	TGTGCCAGTAGTATAGGGGACAGGGGCGCCGGAAACACCATATATTTT	CASSIGDRGAGNTIYF
TRBV29-1	NA	once	TRBJ1-1	TGCAGCGTGATAAGACAGGCTGGCATCACTGAAGCTTTCTTT	CSVIRQAGITEAFF
TRBV27	TRBD1	NA	TRBJ2-7	TGTGCCAGCAGTTTATATACCCCCGGGGGACAGGGGTTTTACGAGCAGTACTTC	CASSLYTPGGQGFYEQYF
TRBV5-1	TRBD1	once	TRBJ1-2	TGCGCCAGCAGCCACGAGGGGGCTGGCTATGGCTACACCTTC	CASSHEGAGYGYTF
TRBV10-1	TRBD1	NA	TRBJ2-7	TGCGCCAGCAGTGGGAACAGGGGTTACGAGCAGTACTTC	CASSGNRGYEQYF
TRBV11-2	NA	NA	TRBJ1-5	TGTGCCAGCAGCCCCGGGACTGATTCCCTCCGGCCCCAGCATTTT	CASSPGTDSLRPQHF
TRBV19	TRBD1	few	TRBJ2-5	TGTGCCAGTAGCCCCAGGGGGCGAGGGGAGACCCAGTACTTC	CASSPRGRGETQYF
TRBV15	TRBD1	NA	TRBJ1-4	TGTGCCACCAGCCCCTTAGGGGGCCCCCAAAATGAAAAACTGTTTTTT	CATSPLGGPQNEKLFF
TRBV7-9	NA	NA	TRBJ2-7	TGTGCCAGCAGCCACCTGGACAGTGCCTACGAGCAGTACTTC	CASSHLDSAYEQYF
TRBV6-5	TRBD1	NA	TRBJ1-6	TGTGCCACCCGACAGGGTCCACCCCTCCACTTT	CATRQGPPLHF
TRBV5-1	NA	NA	TRBJ2-1	TGCGCCAGCAGCAGGTCGACTAGGAACTACAATGAGCAGTTCTTC	CASSRSTRNYNEQFF